These 14 T cell receptor beta chains came from one sample sequenced in a study of CD4 and CD8 cells across lung adenocarcinoma regions. TCRdb reprocessed the PCR reads via MiXCR and lists one record per CDR3 protein. The sample includes under 20,000 distinct CDR3 sequences, around 53% of them seen just once. Sample: CD8+ T cells from the center of a lung tumor. The origin of the receptors is a female donor with lung adenocarcinoma. The CD4 and CD8 labels of this study may be unreliable.

This clonotype came up a few times. V usage is TRBV10-1 and J usage is TRBJ2-1; TRBD2 aligns across 7 bases. V gave up 3 bases and J gave up 6 bases; unmatched junction bases: 5. This CDR3 contains 14 residues. CDR1 is WNHNN, CDR2 SYGVQD, per germline (reference sequence). The CDR3 protein is CASSEMAGANEQFF. The DNA of the CDR3 is TGCGCCAGCAGTGAAATGGCGGGAGCCAATGAGCAGTTCTTC.

This clonotype was counted ten times or more. The chain carries TRBV6-1 and TRBJ2-3; TRBD1 aligns across 10 bases. CDR3 size: 17 residues. Germline V CDR1 and CDR2: MNHNS, SASEGT. With V trimmed by 5 bases and J by 4 bases, 12 bases remained unmatched. In nucleotides, the CDR3 is TGTGCCAGCAGTCTCCGCGGGACAGGGGATTTGGCAGATACGCAGTATTTT. Its translation is CASSLRGTGDLADTQYF.

Turning to this clonotype: Compared with germline, one end of the junction differs, possibly owing to a read error. This chain uses TRBV6-5 with TRBJ2-3; 12 nucleotides line up with TRBD1. This CDR3 has 17 residues. The germline V gene has CDR1 MNHEY and CDR2 SVGAGI. CDR3 amino acids: CASSSLSGDRGPNKQFF. In nucleotides, the CDR3 is TGTGCCAGCAGTTCACTTTCTGGGGACAGGGGGCCAAATAAGCAGTTTTTT.

Regarding this clonotype: A junction boundary mismatches the germline segment, possibly from a read error. V and J are TRBV6-1 and TRBJ2-3; a possible D gene is TRBD2 (6 bases). The germline CDR1 and CDR2 sequences are MNHNS and SASEGT. The CDR3 totals 14 residues. CDR3 loop: CASRGLGGTDMQYF. DNA of the CDR3: TGTGCCAGCAGGGGTCTGGGAGGCACAGATATGCAGTACTTT.

Judged by abundance, this clonotype is medium-sized. This chain uses TRBV7-2 with TRBJ2-2, with TRBD1 identical over 12 bases. Looked up from germline, CDR1 is SGHTA and CDR2 is FQGNSA. This CDR3 is built from 16 residues. V was pared by 5 bases and J by 6 bases, with 7 bases of the junction left unmatched. The CDR3 DNA follows: TGTGCCAGCAGCCGCCCCGGGACAGGGGGCCCCGGGGAGCTGTTTTTT. Protein sequence: CASSRPGTGGPGELFF. The full variable domain, completed using reference TRBV7-2 and TRBJ2-2, is GAGVSQSPSNKVTEKGKDVELRCDPISGHTALYWYRQSLGQGLEFLIYFQGNSAPDKSGLPSDRFSAERTGGSVSTLTIQRTQQEDSAVYLCASSRPGTGGPGELFFGEGSRLTVL.

This clonotype has more than one count but fewer than ten. A much larger clone lies a single base off, so this may be a read error. J is TRBJ2-1 and V is TRBV6-1; D possibly uses TRBD1 or TRBD2 (6 bases each). This CDR3 comprises 17 residues. Germline V gene sequence: CDR1 MNHNS, CDR2 SASEGT. Trimming shortened V by 4 bases and J by 10 bases, and 26 bases separated the two germline ends. CDR3 region: CASSGRLVLGGSYEQFF. For the CDR3, the DNA is TGTGCCAGCAGTGGAAGACTAGTCCTCGGGGGCTCCTACGAGCAGTTCTTC.

This clonotype has only a few counts. The chain is built from TRBV12-3 or TRBV12-4 and TRBJ2-2, with TRBD1 matching 9 bases. The CDR3 sequence is 14 residues long. J lost 5 bases, V lost 3 bases, and 1 base had no gene match. The CDR3 spells CASSLTGGTGELFF. The CDR3 DNA reads TGTGCCAGCAGTTTGACAGGGGGGACCGGGGAGCTGTTTTTT.

V is TRBV10-1 and J is TRBJ2-3, with D perhaps TRBD2 (5 bases). Germline CDR1 and CDR2: WNHNN and SYGVQD (reference sequence). The CDR3 loop spans 15 amino acids. V was trimmed by 2 bases and J by 0 bases, leaving 9 bases between them. CDR3 amino acids: CASSEEGWSTDTQYF. The CDR3, as DNA: TGCGCCAGCAGTGAGGAGGGTTGGAGCACAGATACGCAGTATTTT.

This clonotype was recorded once. At one of its ends the junction is not consistent with the germline gene, which may arise from a read error. This chain connects TRBV7-2 to TRBJ2-3; 7 bases fit TRBD1. The CDR3 loop spans 14 amino acids. CDR1 SGHTA and CDR2 FQGNSA come from the germline V gene. The CDR3 bases are TGTGCCAGCAGCTTAGCGAGGGGGCAAGAGACGCAGTATTTC. It encodes CASSLARGQETQYF.

The sample holds a few counts of this clonotype. CDR3 DNA sequence: TGTGCCAGCAGCCAACTAGCGGGGGGTACGAATGAGCAGTTCTTC. Translation gives CASSQLAGGTNEQFF. The chain recombines TRBV4-2 with TRBJ2-1; 11 bases agree with TRBD2. Germline trimming cut 2 bases from V and 7 bases from J; bases unmatched to any gene: 4. The germline CDR1 and CDR2 sequences are LGHNA and YNFKEQ. The CDR3 spans 15 residues.

V and J are TRBV6-5 and TRBJ2-1; D gene ambiguous. V gave up 4 bases and J gave up 5 bases, with 18 bases separating them. This CDR3 region has 16 residues. The germline V gene has CDR1 MNHEY and CDR2 SVGAGI. CDR3 region: CASSSRSPSVHNEQFF. For the CDR3, the DNA is TGTGCCAGCAGTTCAAGGAGCCCGTCAGTTCACAATGAGCAGTTCTTC.

The V gene is TRBV6-2 or TRBV6-3, the J gene TRBJ2-4; tentative D call: TRBD1 (5 bases). Trimming removed 0 bases at V and 13 bases at J, with 22 bases between. Germline values: CDR1 MNHEY, CDR2 SVGEGT. The CDR3 contains 16 residues. CDR3 in amino acids: CASSYSGLSATDTQYF. The CDR3 DNA is TGTGCCAGCAGTTACTCGGGGCTGAGCGCTACAGATACGCAGTACTTC.

Comments on this clonotype: At one boundary the junction diverges from the germline segment, which might be a read error. V and J are TRBV10-3 and TRBJ2-3, with 8 bases matching TRBD1. In germline, CDR1 is ENHRY, CDR2 SYGVKD. There are 12 residues in the CDR3. The CDR3: CATGQGTETQYF. The CDR3 DNA reads TGTGCCACCGGACAGGGCACAGAGACGCAGTATTTC.

This clonotype was detected many times. The rearrangement joins TRBV6-1 to TRBJ2-5, with 9 positions matching TRBD2. The CDR3 has 15 residues. J lost 2 bases, V lost 7 bases, and 8 bases had no gene match. CDR1 is MNHNS, CDR2 SASEGT, per germline. The CDR3: CASTAAGGGQETQYF. CDR3 DNA: TGTGCCAGCACCGCGGCGGGGGGGGGGCAAGAGACCCAGTACTTC.